This T cell receptor beta chain was sequenced for a study of early T cells in non-severe SARS-CoV-2 infection (TCRdb year 2021). Describing the broader study: TCR sequencing used bulk RNA from unsorted whole blood, so alpha and beta chains could not be paired.

Library construction relied on 5' RACE. TCRdb shows the sequencer as NextSeq 500. Unique molecular identifiers were attached to individual cDNA molecules in the TCR library protocol so that sequencing error and PCR bias could be corrected. Both TCR alpha and beta chains were sequenced, and tight co-correlation was observed between alpha and beta sequence abundances in each sample. In the source study's methods: V gene, J gene and CDR3 annotation of TCR sequences was performed with Decombinator V4. Expanded TCRs were defined as changing significantly between any two time points under a Poisson model with p below 0.0001. Abundances of TCRs were expressed as counts per million after normalisation to the total number of TCRs sequenced in each sample. TRAV1-2 paired with TRAJ12, TRAJ20 or TRAJ33 defined MAIT TCRs, while TRAV10 paired with TRAJ18 defined iNKT TCRs. A search of VDJdb, accessed on 1 November 2021, was run for TCRs annotated to CMV, EBV and SARS-CoV-2, with TCRs annotated for multiple antigens excluded. TCRdb's own reprocessing of the public reads used fastp at Q25 and MiXCR and kept productive beta chains. Merged by CDR3 protein, the rows form single entries marked with the most common genes and DNA. TCRdb's processing, not the authors' own work, is the source of the V and J calls. The sample table shows approximately 77,000 distinct CDR3 sequences, and approximately 12% are seen once. The ten largest clones represent approximately 3.6% of the sample.

This clonotype has a count of ten or more. Its antigen is currently not known. No clone much larger than this one lies a single base away; base qualities are absent. Inclusive of the bounding cysteine and phenylalanine, the CDR3 is 16 residues long. CDR3 DNA is the only sequence kept; it has 48 bases, read in frame from the first base. The germline V gene supplies CDR1 SGHVS and CDR2 FNYEAQ. Trimmed from V: 5 bases; trimmed from J: 2 bases; junction bases lacking a gene match: 7. Study-level results and caveats: Matching against VDJdb was skewed toward anti-spike CD8 responses, likely underestimated virus-specific expansions, and missed private and CD4 specificities.

This was a case-control study nested in a cohort of healthcare workers in London, UK, who had nasopharyngeal swab PCR tests and blood samples taken every week. Between 23 and 31 March 2020, the week of the UK lockdown, healthcare workers were enrolled and then followed up weekly for as long as 16 weeks. This receptor was taken from an adult who was a healthcare worker with PCR-confirmed SARS-CoV-2 infection or an uninfected control (not recorded which). Sequenced input: whole blood. The rearranged chain carries TRBV7-6 and TRBJ2-3; 10 nucleotides in the junction match TRBD2. The DNA reads TGTGCCAGCAGCAAAAGAAGCGGGAGGGCCACAGATACGCAGTATTTT. Translated, it reads CASSKRSGRATDTQYF.